The clone carrying this T cell receptor beta chain was counted many times. Each diagnosis was grounded in clinical symptoms, serum thyroxine and TRAb, thyroid ultrasound, and orbital computed tomography. Cells are PBMCs isolated from over 7.5 ml of fresh blood. From RNA transcripts, TCR beta CDR3 regions were amplified. First-round RT-PCR targeting the TCR CDR3 was performed with the HTBI primer set. TCRdb recomputed calls from the multiplex PCR reads with MiXCR, one row per CDR3 protein. The table shows 220,000 or so distinct CDR3 sequences, with about 17% occurring only once. The data are from a study of T cells in Graves' hyperthyroidism and ophthalmopathy. For the study at large: At the time of initial diagnosis and before any treatment, peripheral blood was collected.

The V end was cut by 3 bases, the J end by 0 bases, with 6 bases between. The CDR3 is 15 amino acids. Germline V gene data show CDR1 as MNHNS and CDR2 as SASEGT. The TCR sequence derives from a woman between 18 and 29 years old with Graves' ophthalmopathy. The source material was blood. The rearrangement uses TRBV6-1 and TRBJ1-6, with no clear D. The CDR3 DNA reads as TGTGCCAGCAGTGAGGCAAGCTCCTATAATTCACCCCTCCACTTT. Its protein is CASSEASSYNSPLHF.